This entry describes one TCR beta chain. This entry belongs to a study of blood T cell repertoires in COVID-19. About the research overall: Italy, Spain and the United States were the sources of the convalescent and acute COVID-19 samples. PBMCs, B-cell-depleted T cells, or T cells provided the cDNA or gDNA that made up the material.

Clinical history as reported by participants underpinned cohort assignment. This CDR3 is 15 amino acids long. V dropped 4 bases and J dropped 3 bases, with 12 bases sitting between them. Germline V gene sequence: CDR1 ENHRY, CDR2 SYGVKD. Generated by immunoSEQ multiplex PCR, the TCRdb table keeps only in-frame clones and is missing some. The table lists 230,000 or so clones, less than 90% of them singletons. What was sequenced was PBMCs or T cells enriched from blood (not recorded which). The chain has TRBV10-3 and TRBJ1-4; D ambiguous. This sequence was found in a young woman who had recovered from COVID-19. The CDR3, as DNA: TGTGCCATCAGTGTTTCCCGGGATCCTAATGAAAAACTGTTTTTT. It translates to CAISVSRDPNEKLFF.